Listed below are T cell receptor beta chains from one sample, sequenced in a study of blood T cell repertoires in COVID-19. The protocol was immunoSEQ multiplex PCR, while the TCRdb copy is restricted to in-frame clones and leaves out a portion. The profile shows a few hundred thousand clones, around 92% of them singletons. The sequencing sample was made of peripheral blood. These receptors all come from a person in their late teens or twenties with COVID-19, enrolled during active disease. CDR3s include the opening cysteine and the closing phenylalanine or tryptophan. The D gene is left open where the match is weak. Size values are once, few and many counts, or a class for expanded clones, and some rows have none.

cdr3_nt cdr3_aa clone_size j_call v_call d_call
TGTGCCAGCAGCCCCCCAGGGACAGCCGAAAAACTGTTTTTT CASSPPGTAEKLFF . TRBJ1-4 TRBV7-9 TRBD1
TGTGCCAGCAGTTACCTCGGCGGCTCCTACAATGAGCAGTTCTTC CASSYLGGSYNEQFF . TRBJ2-1 TRBV6-2/TRBV6-3 .
TGCGCCAGCAGCTTGCAGGGACAGGGCGTCTACGAGCAGTACTTC CASSLQGQGVYEQYF once TRBJ2-7 TRBV5-1 TRBD1
TGCGCCAGCAGCTTCCGGGACAGGTGCTACGAGCAGTACTTC CASSFRDRCYEQYF . TRBJ2-7 TRBV5-1 TRBD1
TGCGCCAGCTCCGAGCGGGCATACACAGATACGCAGTATTTT CASSERAYTDTQYF . TRBJ2-3 TRBV5-1 .
TGTGCCAGCAGCGTTGGGCTAGCGGGATATGAGCAGTTCTTC CASSVGLAGYEQFF . TRBJ2-1 TRBV9 TRBD2
TGTGCCAGCAGATACAGGGGGCAGGATCCTTCCTACGAGCAGTACTTC CASRYRGQDPSYEQYF . TRBJ2-7 TRBV27 TRBD1
TGTGCCACCAGTGATACCGGGACAGAAACCGCACCCCAGCATTTT CATSDTGTETAPQHF once TRBJ1-5 TRBV24-1 TRBD1
TGTGCCAGCAGTGAAGCCGGGCAGCAGGGGCCCCACACTGAAGCTTTCTTT CASSEAGQQGPHTEAFF . TRBJ1-1 TRBV6-1 .
TGTGCCAGCAGTCAAACAGGGTCTTTGGAAAAACTGTTTTTT CASSQTGSLEKLFF few TRBJ1-4 TRBV6-2/TRBV6-3 .
TGTGCCAGCAGCCTGACAGGGACAGGGGGAAAACTGTTTTTT CASSLTGTGGKLFF . TRBJ1-4 TRBV9 TRBD1
TGTGCCAGCAGCCTGAACGGGGTAGAGACCCAGTACTTC CASSLNGVETQYF . TRBJ2-5 TRBV3-1/TRBV3-2 .
TGTGCCAGCAGCTTGATGCCAGGTCGGGGCTACACCTTC CASSLMPGRGYTF once TRBJ1-2 TRBV7-9 .
TGTGCCAGCAGCCAAGATTGGACAGGGGCCTACGAGCAGTACTTC CASSQDWTGAYEQYF . TRBJ2-7 TRBV14 TRBD1
TGTGCCAGCAGTTCTGGACAGGGGCATTATAGCAATCAGCCCCAGCATTTT CASSSGQGHYSNQPQHF . TRBJ1-5 TRBV27 TRBD1
TGTGCCACCAGTGGAAAAGGGGGCGAGACCCAGTACTTC CATSGKGGETQYF . TRBJ2-5 TRBV24-1 TRBD1
TGTGCCAGCAGCTTAGGAGATACAGGGGTGGGAAACACCATATATTTT CASSLGDTGVGNTIYF . TRBJ1-3 TRBV7-2 TRBD1
TGTGCCAGTAGTTGGGGACAGGGGTGGGAGGGATACAATGAGCAGTTCTTC CASSWGQGWEGYNEQFF . TRBJ2-1 TRBV19 TRBD1
TGTGCCAGCAAGAGCGGAACCTACAATGAGCAGTTCTTC CASKSGTYNEQFF . TRBJ2-1 TRBV12-3/TRBV12-4 .
TGTGCCAGCAGCTTAGAGAACCTAGCGATCCGGTTTAATGAGCAGTTCTTC CASSLENLAIRFNEQFF . TRBJ2-1 TRBV7-9 .
TGTGCCAGCAGGAAGGGACAGGGGGTCTACGAGCAGTACTTC CASRKGQGVYEQYF . TRBJ2-7 TRBV6-5 TRBD1
TGTGCCAGCACCAACTCAGGGGGCGGTGTAGAGACCCAGTACTTC CASTNSGGGVETQYF . TRBJ2-5 TRBV7-9 TRBD1
TGTGCCAGGACGGCGACTAGCGGGACCCTATCAGGAGAGACCCAGTACTTC CARTATSGTLSGETQYF few TRBJ2-5 TRBV30 TRBD2
TGCGCCAGCAGCGTTGCGGGACAGGGGGCTGGAGGCTACACCTTC CASSVAGQGAGGYTF . TRBJ1-2 TRBV5-1 TRBD1
TGTGCCAGCAGTTCGAGTCAAGACACTGAAGCTTTCTTT CASSSSQDTEAFF . TRBJ1-1 TRBV27 .
TGTGCCACCAGTGATTTTGGGACTAGTGAGGATGAGCAGTTCTTC CATSDFGTSEDEQFF . TRBJ2-1 TRBV24-1 TRBD2
TGTGCCAGCAGTTTAACCTCTAGCGGGAGTGGATACGAGCAGTACTTC CASSLTSSGSGYEQYF . TRBJ2-7 TRBV27 TRBD2
TGCGCCAGCAGCTCTACATCTACACCGCCAGGGTGGCAAGTGCGGACTGAAGCTTTCTTT CASSSTSTPPGWQVRTEAFF . TRBJ1-1 TRBV5-1 .
TGTGCCAGCAGTGAACCTTCTAGCACAGATACGCAGTATTTT CASSEPSSTDTQYF . TRBJ2-3 TRBV25-1 .